This passage covers 9 T cell receptor beta chains from one sample sequenced in a study of T cell responses to AZD1222 COVID-19 vaccine. The data were produced by immunoSEQ multiplex PCR, yet TCRdb's version contains in-frame clones alone and is incomplete. The profile covers over 85,000 clones, with roughly 84% appearing a single time and more than 15% taken by the ten largest. This specimen was peripheral blood, taken on day 0 of AZD1222 vaccination. These TCRs come from an adult in good health.

The chain links TRBV5-1 to TRBJ1-2, with 8 bases matching TRBD1. This CDR3 has 14 amino acids. CDR1 is SGHRS, CDR2 YFSETQ, per germline. The trim removed 0 bases at V and 4 bases at J, leaving 2 bases unmatched. The DNA of the CDR3 is TGCGCCAGCAGCTTGGTTGGACAGGGCTATGGCTACACCTTC. Encoded protein: CASSLVGQGYGYTF. Combining the CDR3 with reference TRBV5-1 and TRBJ1-2 gives the whole variable domain KAGVTQTPRYLIKTRGQQVTLSCSPISGHRSVSWYQQTPGQGLQFLFEYFSETQRNKGNFPGRFSGRQFSNSRSEMNVSTLELGDSALYLCASSLVGQGYGYTFGSGTRLTVV.

The chain employs TRBV28 and TRBJ2-7; 10 bases are a match to TRBD1. The CDR3 is 15 amino acids. Germline V CDR1 and CDR2: MDHEN, SYDVKM. V trimming: 4 bases; J trimming: 6 bases; junction bases outside the gene matches: 9. The DNA for the CDR3 is TGTGCCAGCAGTTCTCCCAGACAGGGGGCAGGCGAGCAGTACTTC. Its protein is CASSSPRQGAGEQYF.

This clone appeared once. This specimen includes other DNA sequences encoding the same CDR3. The chain has TRBV18 and TRBJ2-3; D gene uncertain. Deletions cut 0 bases from V and 2 bases from J, with 3 bases between. The CDR3 is 13 amino acids. Germline CDR1 KGHSH, CDR2 LQKENI. The CDR3 nucleotides read TGTGCCAGCTCACCACCTTCCACAGATACGCAGTATTTT. It yields the protein CASSPPSTDTQYF.

This rearrangement joins TRBV3-1 (or the pseudogene TRBV3-2) to TRBJ2-5, with 9 bases aligning to TRBD2. This CDR3 comprises 15 residues. V lost 5 bases to trimming and J lost 2 bases; unmatched junction nucleotides: 6. The germline V gene has CDR1 LGHDT and CDR2 YNNKEL (reference sequence). CDR3 loop: CASSLRGGGQETQYF. CDR3 in DNA: TGTGCCAGCAGCTTGCGGGGGGGAGGACAAGAGACCCAGTACTTC.

The chain recombines TRBV19 with TRBJ1-2; TRBD1 might be the D (5 bases). The CDR3 consists of 15 residues. Germline V gene lookup returns CDR1 LNHDA and CDR2 SQIVND (reference sequence). The germline V and J ends were trimmed by 5 bases and 8 bases, with 21 bases remaining between them. DNA for the CDR3: TGTGCCAGTAGTTTCCCGAGAGGGCAGGGACTAGGCTACACCTTC. It encodes CASSFPRGQGLGYTF.

The rearrangement links TRBV7-2 to TRBJ1-5; the D is unclear. The CDR3 spans 15 residues. In germline, CDR1 is SGHTA, CDR2 FQGNSA. With 2 bases removed from V and 2 bases from J, the gap between germline ends came to 10 bases. For the CDR3, the DNA is TGTGCCAGCAGCTTAACTTGGGAACGCAATCAGCCCCAGCATTTT. Translating it yields CASSLTWERNQPQHF. Drawing the rest from reference TRBV7-2 and TRBJ1-5, the complete variable domain is GAGVSQSPSNKVTEKGKDVELRCDPISGHTALYWYRQSLGQGLEFLIYFQGNSAPDKSGLPSDRFSAERTGGSVSTLTIQRTQQEDSAVYLCASSLTWERNQPQHFGDGTRLSIL.

This sequence joins TRBV10-3 and TRBJ2-3; D gene ambiguous. CDR1 and CDR2 (germline): ENHRY, SYGVKD. Trimming removed 2 bases at V and 3 bases at J, with 9 bases between. The CDR3 is made up of 14 amino acids. Here the CDR3 reads CAISERLETDTQYF. The DNA for the CDR3 is TGTGCCATCAGTGAGCGTCTAGAGACAGATACGCAGTATTTT.

The chain combines TRBV24-1 with TRBJ2-3; D uncertain. CDR3 size: 12 residues. Germline loops: CDR1 KGHDR, CDR2 SFDVKD. V was shortened by 11 bases and J by 2 bases, with 10 bases between the two germline ends. CDR3 coding DNA: TGTGCCATAACAGCCTTCACAGATACGCAGTATTTT. Residues: CAITAFTDTQYF.

This sequence joins TRBV12-3 or TRBV12-4 and TRBJ2-5; 7 bases are a match to TRBD1. The CDR3 totals 13 residues. The V gene end was trimmed by 6 bases and the J gene end by 4 bases; junction bases not matched to a gene: 5. The CDR3 DNA reads as TGTGCCAGCAGATCCGACAGGGTAGAGACCCAGTACTTC. It specifies CASRSDRVETQYF.